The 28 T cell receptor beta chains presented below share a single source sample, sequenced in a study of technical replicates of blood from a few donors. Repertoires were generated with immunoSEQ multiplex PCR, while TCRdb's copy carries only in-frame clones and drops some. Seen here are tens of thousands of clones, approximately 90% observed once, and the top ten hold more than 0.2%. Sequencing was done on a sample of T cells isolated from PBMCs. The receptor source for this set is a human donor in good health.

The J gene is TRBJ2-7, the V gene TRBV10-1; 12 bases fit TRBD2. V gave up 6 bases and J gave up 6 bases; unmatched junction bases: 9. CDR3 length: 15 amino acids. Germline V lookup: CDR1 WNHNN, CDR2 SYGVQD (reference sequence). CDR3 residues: CASSQTSGRIGEQYF. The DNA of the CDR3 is TGCGCCAGCAGCCAGACTAGCGGGAGAATAGGCGAGCAGTACTTC.

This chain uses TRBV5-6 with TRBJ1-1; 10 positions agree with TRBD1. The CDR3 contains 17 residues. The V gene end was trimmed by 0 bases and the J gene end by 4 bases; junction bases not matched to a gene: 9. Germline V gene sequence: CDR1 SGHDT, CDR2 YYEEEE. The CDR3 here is CASSLDLTGGYATEAFF. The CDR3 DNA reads TGTGCCAGCAGCTTGGACCTGACAGGGGGCTATGCCACTGAAGCTTTCTTT.

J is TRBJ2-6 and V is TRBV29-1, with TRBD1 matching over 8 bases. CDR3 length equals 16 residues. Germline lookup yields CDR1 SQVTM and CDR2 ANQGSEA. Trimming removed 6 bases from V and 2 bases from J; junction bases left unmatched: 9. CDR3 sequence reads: CSVDRGFQTGANVLTF. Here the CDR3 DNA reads TGCAGCGTAGACAGGGGATTCCAGACTGGGGCCAACGTCCTGACTTTC.

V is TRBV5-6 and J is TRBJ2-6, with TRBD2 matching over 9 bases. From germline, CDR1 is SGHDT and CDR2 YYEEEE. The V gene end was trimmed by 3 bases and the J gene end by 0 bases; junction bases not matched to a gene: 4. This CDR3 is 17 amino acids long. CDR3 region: CASSSLAGISGANVLTF. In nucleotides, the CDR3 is TGTGCCAGCAGCTCTCTAGCGGGGATCTCTGGGGCCAACGTCCTGACTTTC.

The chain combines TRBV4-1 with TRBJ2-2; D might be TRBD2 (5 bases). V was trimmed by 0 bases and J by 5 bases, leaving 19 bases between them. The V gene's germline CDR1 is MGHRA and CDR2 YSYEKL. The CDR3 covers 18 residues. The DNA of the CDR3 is TGCGCCAGCAGCCAAGAGGGTTCTACATTCGGCGGGACCGGGGAGCTGTTTTTT. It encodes CASSQEGSTFGGTGELFF.

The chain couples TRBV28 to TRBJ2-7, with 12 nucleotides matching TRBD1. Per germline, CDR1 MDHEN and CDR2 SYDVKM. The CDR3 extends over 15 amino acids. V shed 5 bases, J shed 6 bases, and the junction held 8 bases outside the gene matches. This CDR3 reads CASSLPGTGGIEQYF. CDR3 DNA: TGTGCCAGCAGTCTCCCTGGGACAGGGGGCATCGAGCAGTACTTC. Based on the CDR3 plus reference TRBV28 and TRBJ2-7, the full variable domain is DVKVTQSSRYLVKRTGEKVFLECVQDMDHENMFWYRQDPGLGLRLIYFSYDVKMKEKGDIPEGYSVSREKKERFSLILESASTNQTSMYLCASSLPGTGGIEQYFGPGTRLTVT.

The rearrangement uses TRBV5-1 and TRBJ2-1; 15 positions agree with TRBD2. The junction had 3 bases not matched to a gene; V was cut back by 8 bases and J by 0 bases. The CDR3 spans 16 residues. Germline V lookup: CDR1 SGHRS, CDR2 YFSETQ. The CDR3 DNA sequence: TGCGCCAGTGGACTAGCGGGGGGGAGCTCCTACAATGAGCAGTTCTTC. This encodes CASGLAGGSSYNEQFF.

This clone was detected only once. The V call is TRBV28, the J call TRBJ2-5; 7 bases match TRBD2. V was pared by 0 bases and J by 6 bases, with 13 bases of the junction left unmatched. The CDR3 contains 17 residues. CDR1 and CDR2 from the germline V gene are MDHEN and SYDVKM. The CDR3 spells CASSLWASGPTGQTQYF. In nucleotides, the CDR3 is TGTGCCAGCAGTTTATGGGCTAGCGGTCCAACGGGACAGACCCAGTACTTC.

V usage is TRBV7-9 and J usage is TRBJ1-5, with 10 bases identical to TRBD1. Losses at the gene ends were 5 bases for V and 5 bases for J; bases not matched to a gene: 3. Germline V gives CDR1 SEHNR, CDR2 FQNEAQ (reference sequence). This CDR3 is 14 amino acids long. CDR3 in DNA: TGTGCCAGCAGCCAGGGGACAGGGGATCAGCCCCAGCATTTT. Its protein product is CASSQGTGDQPQHF.

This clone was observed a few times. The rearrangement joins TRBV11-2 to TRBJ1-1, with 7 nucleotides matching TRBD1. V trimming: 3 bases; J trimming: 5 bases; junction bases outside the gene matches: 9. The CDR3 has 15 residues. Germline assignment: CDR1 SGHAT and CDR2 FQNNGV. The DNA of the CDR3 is TGTGCCAGCAGCTTTCTCACAGGGGCGAGGACTGAAGCTTTCTTT. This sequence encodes CASSFLTGARTEAFF.

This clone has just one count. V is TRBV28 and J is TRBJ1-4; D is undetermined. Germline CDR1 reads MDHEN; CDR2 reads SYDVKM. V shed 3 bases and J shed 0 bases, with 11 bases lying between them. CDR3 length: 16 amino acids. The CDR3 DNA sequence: TGTGCCAGCAGTTTCCGTCAGATCGCAACTAATGAAAAACTGTTTTTT. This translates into CASSFRQIATNEKLFF.

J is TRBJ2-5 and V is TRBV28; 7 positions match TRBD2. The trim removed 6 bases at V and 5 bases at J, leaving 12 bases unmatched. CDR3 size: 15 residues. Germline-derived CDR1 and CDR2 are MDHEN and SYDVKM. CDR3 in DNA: TGTGCCAGCAGCTTAGGCGGGGGTCGAAGGGAGACCCAGTACTTC. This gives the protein CASSLGGGRRETQYF. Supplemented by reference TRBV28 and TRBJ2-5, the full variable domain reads DVKVTQSSRYLVKRTGEKVFLECVQDMDHENMFWYRQDPGLGLRLIYFSYDVKMKEKGDIPEGYSVSREKKERFSLILESASTNQTSMYLCASSLGGGRRETQYFGPGTRLLVL.

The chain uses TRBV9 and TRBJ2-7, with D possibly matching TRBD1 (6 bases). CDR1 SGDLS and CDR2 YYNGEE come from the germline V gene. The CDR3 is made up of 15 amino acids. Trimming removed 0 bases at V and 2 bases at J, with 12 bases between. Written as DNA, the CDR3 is TGTGCCAGCAGCGTAGGGCCACAGGGTACCTACGAGCAGTACTTC. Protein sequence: CASSVGPQGTYEQYF. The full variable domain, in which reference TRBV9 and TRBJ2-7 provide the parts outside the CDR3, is DSGVTQTPKHLITATGQRVTLRCSPRSGDLSVYWYQQSLDQGLQFLIQYYNGEERAKGNILERFSAQQFPDLHSELNLSSLELGDSALYFCASSVGPQGTYEQYFGPGTRLTVT.

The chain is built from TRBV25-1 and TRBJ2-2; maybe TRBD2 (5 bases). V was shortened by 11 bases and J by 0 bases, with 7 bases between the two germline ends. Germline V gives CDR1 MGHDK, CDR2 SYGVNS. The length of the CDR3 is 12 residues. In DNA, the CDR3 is TGTGCCGGGAGATCGAACACCGGGGAGCTGTTTTTT. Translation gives CAGRSNTGELFF.

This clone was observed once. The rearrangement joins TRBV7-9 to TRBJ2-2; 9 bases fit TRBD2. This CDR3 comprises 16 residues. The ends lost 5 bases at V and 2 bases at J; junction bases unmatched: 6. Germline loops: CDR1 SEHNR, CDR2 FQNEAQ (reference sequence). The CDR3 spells CASSRLADLNTGELFF. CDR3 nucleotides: TGTGCCAGCAGCCGACTAGCGGACCTCAACACCGGGGAGCTGTTTTTT.

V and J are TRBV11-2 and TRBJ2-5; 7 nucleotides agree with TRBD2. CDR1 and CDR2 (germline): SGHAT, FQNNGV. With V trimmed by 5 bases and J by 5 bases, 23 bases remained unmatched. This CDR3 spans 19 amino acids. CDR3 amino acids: CASSNPRGTSALFGETQYF. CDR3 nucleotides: TGTGCCAGCAGCAACCCCCGGGGAACTAGCGCTTTGTTTGGGGAGACCCAGTACTTC.

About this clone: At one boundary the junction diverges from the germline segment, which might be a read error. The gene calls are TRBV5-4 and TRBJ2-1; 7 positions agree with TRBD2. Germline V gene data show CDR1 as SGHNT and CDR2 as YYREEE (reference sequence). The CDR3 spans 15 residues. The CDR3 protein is CASTLGLAVYNEQFF. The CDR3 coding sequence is TGTGCCAGCACCTTGGGCCTAGCGGTCTACAATGAGCAGTTCTTC.

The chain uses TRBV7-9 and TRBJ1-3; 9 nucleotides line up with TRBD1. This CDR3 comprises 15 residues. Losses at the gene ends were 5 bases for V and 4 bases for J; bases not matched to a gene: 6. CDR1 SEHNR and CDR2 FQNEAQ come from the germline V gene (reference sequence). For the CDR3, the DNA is TGTGCCAGCAGCCGAGGGGACAGGGAGGGAAACACCATATATTTT. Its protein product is CASSRGDREGNTIYF. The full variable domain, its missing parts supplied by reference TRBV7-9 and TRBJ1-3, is DTGVSQNPRHKITKRGQNVTFRCDPISEHNRLYWYRQTLGQGPEFLTYFQNEAQLEKSRLLSDRFSAERPKGSFSTLEIQRTEQGDSAMYLCASSRGDREGNTIYFGEGSWLTVV.

The CDR3 is CASSKGSGDRDILPRNQPQHF. The CDR3 coding sequence is TGTGCCAGCAGCAAAGGGAGTGGGGACAGGGATATCTTACCGCGCAATCAGCCCCAGCATTTT. This sequence joins TRBV21-1 and TRBJ1-5; the table calls TRBD1, which could not be checked here. TRBV21-1 is annotated as a pseudogene. The CDR3 loop spans 21 amino acids.

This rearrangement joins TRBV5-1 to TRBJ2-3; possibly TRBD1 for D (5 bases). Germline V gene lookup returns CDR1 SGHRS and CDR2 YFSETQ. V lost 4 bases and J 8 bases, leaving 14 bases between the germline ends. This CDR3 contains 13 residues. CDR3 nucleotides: TGCGCCAGCAGCGGACACCAACCCACTACGCAGTATTTT. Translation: CASSGHQPTTQYF.

As DNA, the CDR3 is TGTGCCAGCAGTGAAGGGTTAGACACTGAAGCTTTCTTT. It encodes CASSEGLDTEAFF. The chain couples TRBV6-1 to TRBJ1-1; D uncertain. Between the trimmed V and J ends, which lost 1 base and 3 bases, there was a span of 6 bases. Germline CDR1 is MNHNS and CDR2 is SASEGT. The CDR3 is 13 amino acids.

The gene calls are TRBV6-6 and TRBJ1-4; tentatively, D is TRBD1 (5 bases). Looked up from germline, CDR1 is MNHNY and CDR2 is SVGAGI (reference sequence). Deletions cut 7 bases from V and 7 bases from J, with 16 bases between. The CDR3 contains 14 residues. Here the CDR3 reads CASNLGHPGEKLFF. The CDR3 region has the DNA TGTGCCAGCAACCTAGGACATCCGGGTGAAAAACTGTTTTTT.

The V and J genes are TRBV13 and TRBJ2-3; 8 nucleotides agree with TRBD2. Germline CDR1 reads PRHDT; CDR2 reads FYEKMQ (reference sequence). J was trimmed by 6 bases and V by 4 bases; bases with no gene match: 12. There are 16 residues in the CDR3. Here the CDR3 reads CASSSQVGLGSDTQYF. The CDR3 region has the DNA TGTGCCAGCAGCTCTCAGGTGGGACTAGGATCCGATACGCAGTATTTT.

The CDR3 DNA reads TGTGCCAGCAGCGCGGGGCTTGTAGTGAAAGAGACCCAGTACTTC. It encodes CASSAGLVVKETQYF. The chain has TRBV11-2 and TRBJ2-5, with D possibly being TRBD2 (6 bases). The length of the CDR3 is 15 residues. V lost 5 bases, J lost 3 bases, and 16 bases lay in between. The germline V gene encodes CDR1 SGHAT and CDR2 FQNNGV.

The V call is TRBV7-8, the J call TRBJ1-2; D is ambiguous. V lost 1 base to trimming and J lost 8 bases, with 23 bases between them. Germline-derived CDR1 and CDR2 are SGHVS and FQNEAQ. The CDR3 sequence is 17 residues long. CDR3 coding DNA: TGTGCCAGCAGCTTAGACTTAGTTACCCTTTTGATTTCGGGCTACACCTTC. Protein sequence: CASSLDLVTLLISGYTF.

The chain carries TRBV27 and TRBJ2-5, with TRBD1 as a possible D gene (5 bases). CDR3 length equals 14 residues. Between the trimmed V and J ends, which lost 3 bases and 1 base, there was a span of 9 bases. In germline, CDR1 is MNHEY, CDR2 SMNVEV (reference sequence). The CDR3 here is CASSLRQTQETQYF. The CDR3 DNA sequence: TGTGCCAGCAGTTTGCGACAGACCCAAGAGACCCAGTACTTC.

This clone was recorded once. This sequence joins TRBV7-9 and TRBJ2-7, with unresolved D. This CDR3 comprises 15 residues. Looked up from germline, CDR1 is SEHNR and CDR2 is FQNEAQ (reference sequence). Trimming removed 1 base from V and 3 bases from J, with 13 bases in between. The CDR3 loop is CASSLVSGLNYEQYF. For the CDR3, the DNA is TGTGCCAGCAGCTTAGTAAGTGGGCTGAACTACGAGCAGTACTTC.

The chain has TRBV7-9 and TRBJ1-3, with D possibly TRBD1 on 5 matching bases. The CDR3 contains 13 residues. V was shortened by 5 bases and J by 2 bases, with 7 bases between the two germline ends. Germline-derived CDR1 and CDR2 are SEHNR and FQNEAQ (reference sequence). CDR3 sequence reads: CASSLRAGNTIYF. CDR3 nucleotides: TGTGCCAGCAGCCTCAGGGCTGGAAACACCATATATTTT.